These 27 T cell receptor beta chains came from one sample sequenced in a study of T-cell reconstitution after alpha-beta-depleted transplantation in children. Unique molecular identifiers were built into the TCRbeta library. In TCRdb, the PCR reads were re-called with MiXCR into one record per CDR3 protein. Among 250,000 to 350,000 distinct CDR3 sequences listed, over 8% were seen once. The specimen comprised PBMCs from the stem cell graft donor, sampled from the stem cell graft. The origin of the receptors is a human donor who donated a stem cell graft to a child with SCID.

This clonotype was observed many times. The CDR3 sequence: CASSFGTGVHNEQFF. The CDR3 nucleotides read TGTGCCAGCAGCTTTGGGACAGGGGTCCACAATGAGCAGTTCTTC. This chain uses TRBV7-3 with TRBJ2-1; TRBD1 matches at 10 bases. After removal of 3 bases from V and 5 bases from J, the junction contained 4 bases not matched to a gene. CDR1 is SGHTA, CDR2 FQGTGA, per germline. The CDR3 sequence is 15 residues long. Complete variable domain (other parts from reference TRBV7-3 and TRBJ2-1): GAGVSQTPSNKVTEKGKYVELRCDPISGHTALYWYRQSLGQGPEFLIYFQGTGAADDSGLPNDRFFAVRPEGSVSTLKIQRTERGDSAVYLCASSFGTGVHNEQFFGPGTRLTVL.

The sample holds a few counts of this clonotype. V gene TRBV25-1 combines with J gene TRBJ2-3; 10 bases fit TRBD1. Germline loops: CDR1 MGHDK, CDR2 SYGVNS. Trimming at V came to 8 bases and at J to 5 bases, leaving 10 bases not matched to a gene. The CDR3 contains 15 residues. For the CDR3, the DNA is TGTGCCAGCCAAGAGGGGACAGGGGCAAGAGATACGCAGTATTTT. It codes for CASQEGTGARDTQYF.

A few counts support this clonotype. V gene TRBV27 combines with J gene TRBJ2-1; D gene ambiguous. V was shortened by 3 bases and J by 5 bases, with 8 bases between the two germline ends. The CDR3 has 13 amino acids. Looked up from germline, CDR1 is MNHEY and CDR2 is SMNVEV (reference sequence). The CDR3 region has the DNA TGTGCCAGCAGTTTCTGGCAGAACAATGAGCAGTTCTTC. Translation: CASSFWQNNEQFF.

V and J are TRBV7-9 and TRBJ1-6; 8 nucleotides agree with TRBD1. The J segment lost 7 bases and the V segment lost 6 bases, leaving 11 bases of the junction unmatched. Germline assignment: CDR1 SEHNR and CDR2 FQNEAQ (reference sequence). The CDR3 runs to 16 residues. The CDR3 reads CASSPGQGERNSPLHF. The CDR3 nucleotides are TGTGCCAGCAGTCCCGGACAGGGAGAGAGGAATTCACCCCTCCACTTT. The complete variable domain, with remaining parts taken from reference TRBV7-9 and TRBJ1-6, reads DTGVSQNPRHKITKRGQNVTFRCDPISEHNRLYWYRQTLGQGPEFLTYFQNEAQLEKSRLLSDRFSAERPKGSFSTLEIQRTEQGDSAMYLCASSPGQGERNSPLHFGNGTRLTVT.

The chain carries TRBV20-1 and TRBJ2-7, with 11 nucleotides matching TRBD2. CDR1 and CDR2 (germline): DFQATT, SNEGSKA (reference sequence). V trimming: 5 bases; J trimming: 1 base; junction bases outside the gene matches: 4. The CDR3 runs 14 residues. CDR3 nucleotide sequence: TGCAGTGCTGGGCTAGCGGGGGGATCCTACGAGCAGTACTTC. It yields the protein CSAGLAGGSYEQYF.

This clonotype was recorded at least ten times. The rearrangement links TRBV10-3 to TRBJ1-2; D not resolved. V was shortened by 8 bases and J by 2 bases, with 15 bases between the two germline ends. Germline values: CDR1 ENHRY, CDR2 SYGVKD. This CDR3 region has 14 residues. The CDR3 DNA follows: TGTGCCATCCACAGTTCAGGAGAAAACTATGGCTACACCTTC. Translated, it gives CAIHSSGENYGYTF.

V is TRBV29-1 and J is TRBJ2-7; 10 nucleotides align to TRBD1. The CDR3 is made up of 14 amino acids. J lost 5 bases, V lost 4 bases, and 8 bases had no gene match. Germline values: CDR1 SQVTM, CDR2 ANQGSEA. CDR3 residues: CSVGDRGPPHEQYF. For the CDR3, the DNA is TGCAGCGTTGGTGACAGGGGGCCCCCCCACGAGCAGTACTTC.

The chain carries TRBV25-1 and TRBJ2-1; D is possibly TRBD1 or TRBD2 (6 bases each). Germline lookup yields CDR1 MGHDK and CDR2 SYGVNS. V lost 5 bases and J lost 0, with 14 bases in between. This CDR3 region has 16 residues. The CDR3 loop reads CASSPEGVGSYNEQFF. CDR3 sequence (DNA): TGTGCCAGCAGTCCGGAGGGGGTGGGCTCCTACAATGAGCAGTTCTTC.

V usage is TRBV11-2 and J usage is TRBJ1-4; D ambiguous. With 5 bases removed from V and 7 bases from J, the gap between germline ends came to 26 bases. The CDR3 has 18 amino acids. Germline V lookup: CDR1 SGHAT, CDR2 FQNNGV. The CDR3 coding sequence is TGTGCCAGCAGCAGCGACCTTAGTGCGGGTCGGGTCGTTGAAAAACTGTTTTTT. It encodes CASSSDLSAGRVVEKLFF.

This clonotype was observed a handful of times. The V gene is TRBV10-1, the J gene TRBJ1-3, with a tentative D call TRBD1 (6 bases). The ends were cut back, 8 bases at V and 2 bases at J, with 16 bases in the middle. Germline V lookup: CDR1 WNHNN, CDR2 SYGVQD (reference sequence). The CDR3 covers 15 residues. The CDR3 DNA reads as TGCGCCAGCCCTATAAACCGGGACACTGGAAACACCATATATTTT. Amino acid sequence: CASPINRDTGNTIYF.

This clonotype was observed many times. V is TRBV5-1 and J is TRBJ2-3; D is perhaps TRBD1 (6 bases). Germline values: CDR1 SGHRS, CDR2 YFSETQ. Trimming took off 2 bases at V and 3 bases at J, with 10 bases between the two ends. The CDR3 covers 14 residues. The CDR3 region is CASSLQGGTDTQYF. As DNA, the CDR3 is TGCGCCAGCAGCTTACAGGGTGGGACAGATACGCAGTATTTT.

The rearrangement uses TRBV5-1 and TRBJ2-3; tentative D call: TRBD1 (5 bases). Looked up from germline, CDR1 is SGHRS and CDR2 is YFSETQ. Trimming stripped 0 bases from V and 1 base from J, with 12 bases between. This CDR3 comprises 16 residues. The DNA of the CDR3 is TGCGCCAGCAGCTTGGATAGGGGCGTAGGCACAGATACGCAGTATTTT. This translates into CASSLDRGVGTDTQYF.

This clonotype came up a few times. This chain uses TRBV5-4 with TRBJ2-7; 7 bases are a match to TRBD2. J lost 2 bases, V lost 1 base, and 6 bases had no gene match. Germline V gives CDR1 SGHNT, CDR2 YYREEE (reference sequence). The CDR3 runs 15 residues. CDR3 protein: CASSLKRGVTYEQYF. In DNA form, the CDR3 reads TGTGCCAGCAGCTTGAAGCGGGGCGTGACCTACGAGCAGTACTTC.

Many counts were recorded for this clonotype. The chain couples TRBV12-3 or TRBV12-4 to TRBJ2-7; TRBD1 aligns across 7 bases. The CDR3 runs to 15 residues. V lost 5 bases, J lost 6 bases, and 13 bases stayed unmatched. CDR3 protein: CASSPSTGARGEQYF. The DNA of the CDR3 is TGTGCCAGCAGTCCATCAACAGGGGCGAGGGGCGAGCAGTACTTC.

This chain links TRBV29-1 with TRBJ2-2; D perhaps matches TRBD1 (5 bases). The V gene's germline CDR1 is SQVTM and CDR2 ANQGSEA. This CDR3 is 13 amino acids long. Deletions cut 1 base from V and 6 bases from J, with 9 bases between. The CDR3 nucleotides read TGCAGCGTTGAAGTTAGGACACCCGGGGAGCTGTTTTTT. Translation: CSVEVRTPGELFF.

This clonotype was seen more than once but under ten times. The chain uses TRBV6-1 and TRBJ2-1; 8 nucleotides match TRBD1. Trimming took 0 bases from V and 2 from J; bases not matched to a gene: 9. The germline V gene encodes CDR1 MNHNS and CDR2 SASEGT. The length of the CDR3 is 18 residues. CDR3 loop: CASSEAQTGDFPYNEQFF. Here the CDR3 DNA reads TGTGCCAGCAGTGAAGCGCAGACAGGGGATTTCCCCTACAATGAGCAGTTCTTC.

This clonotype was counted only a few times. CDR3 coding DNA: TGTGCCAGCAGCTTACGGGGGTACGCTGAAGCTTTCTTT. It specifies CASSLRGYAEAFF. The chain recombines TRBV7-6 with TRBJ1-1; tentative D call: TRBD1 (5 bases). The germline V and J ends were trimmed by 2 bases and 6 bases, with 10 bases remaining between them. The germline V gene has CDR1 SGHVS and CDR2 FNYEAQ. This CDR3 has 13 amino acids.

Only a few counts were recorded for this clonotype. The chain employs TRBV20-1 and TRBJ2-3; 7 bases agree with TRBD2. Losses at the gene ends were 5 bases for V and 2 bases for J; bases not matched to a gene: 10. CDR1 and CDR2 (germline): DFQATT, SNEGSKA (reference sequence). This CDR3 is 15 amino acids long. Here the CDR3 reads CSASDPAGFTDTQYF. The DNA of the CDR3 is TGCAGTGCTTCCGACCCAGCGGGGTTCACAGATACGCAGTATTTT.

The CDR3 is CASSPGLLCTGELFF. The CDR3 DNA reads TGTGCCAGCAGCCCGGGGCTCCTGTGCACCGGGGAGCTGTTTTTT. The chain combines TRBV5-6 with TRBJ2-2, with D perhaps TRBD1 or TRBD2 (5 bases each). V lost 4 bases to trimming and J lost 4 bases, with 14 bases between them. CDR1 and CDR2 from the germline V gene are SGHDT and YYEEEE. CDR3 size: 15 residues.

This clonotype was counted only a few times. This sequence joins TRBV7-3 and TRBJ2-3; D is ambiguous. V was pared by 0 bases and J by 0 bases, with 7 bases between. The CDR3 sequence is 15 residues long. Germline lookup yields CDR1 SGHTA and CDR2 FQGTGA. The CDR3 bases are TGTGCCAGCAGCTTAACACAGCTTAGCACAGATACGCAGTATTTT. Amino acid sequence: CASSLTQLSTDTQYF.

The chain is built from TRBV18 and TRBJ2-5; TRBD1 agrees at 10 bases. The CDR3 extends over 16 amino acids. The ends lost 4 bases at V and 1 base at J; junction bases unmatched: 6. From germline, CDR1 is KGHSH and CDR2 LQKENI. DNA for the CDR3: TGTGCCAGCTCACGACCCGGGACAGGGGTCCAAGAGACCCAGTACTTC. Translating gives CASSRPGTGVQETQYF.

This clonotype was seen a handful of times. The J gene is TRBJ2-5, the V gene TRBV18, with a possible D match to TRBD1 (6 bases). CDR1 and CDR2 (germline): KGHSH, LQKENI. V was shortened by 4 bases and J by 0 bases, with 6 bases between the two germline ends. The CDR3 is 13 amino acids. CDR3: CASSRDNQETQYF. DNA of the CDR3: TGTGCCAGCTCACGGGACAACCAAGAGACCCAGTACTTC.

This clonotype was counted only a few times. V and J are TRBV5-1 and TRBJ2-7; D is undetermined. The CDR3 contains 14 residues. V was clipped by 2 bases and J by 4 bases, with 13 bases between them. Per germline, CDR1 SGHRS and CDR2 YFSETQ. The CDR3, as DNA: TGCGCCAGCAGCTTATCTCTTGGTGCTTACGAGCAGTACTTC. Its translation: CASSLSLGAYEQYF. The complete variable domain, with remaining parts taken from reference TRBV5-1 and TRBJ2-7, reads KAGVTQTPRYLIKTRGQQVTLSCSPISGHRSVSWYQQTPGQGLQFLFEYFSETQRNKGNFPGRFSGRQFSNSRSEMNVSTLELGDSALYLCASSLSLGAYEQYFGPGTRLTVT.

CDR3 amino acids: CASSPDSFQETQYF. The CDR3 bases are TGTGCCAGCAGTCCGGACAGCTTCCAAGAGACCCAGTACTTC. V gene TRBV12-3 or TRBV12-4 combines with J gene TRBJ2-5; possibly TRBD1 for D (6 bases). The V end was cut by 5 bases, the J end by 1 base, with 11 bases between. The CDR3 spans 14 residues.

This clonotype occurred a few times. This rearrangement joins TRBV12-3 or TRBV12-4 to TRBJ2-4, with D hard to call. The CDR3 is 15 amino acids. Deletions cut 9 bases from V and 3 bases from J, with 18 bases between. The CDR3 region is CASSKSVADKNIQYF. In nucleotides, the CDR3 is TGTGCCAGTAGCAAATCGGTAGCAGACAAAAACATTCAGTACTTC.

This clonotype came up a few times. The gene calls are TRBV3-1 and TRBJ2-1; possibly TRBD2 for D (6 bases). Germline-derived CDR1 and CDR2 are LGHDT and YNNKEL (reference sequence). The CDR3 contains 14 residues. The V and J ends lost 1 base and 10 bases respectively, with 14 bases between them. CDR3 sequence: CASSQVEGRGEQFF. The DNA for the CDR3 is TGTGCCAGCAGCCAAGTTGAGGGGCGGGGAGAGCAGTTCTTC.

Only a few counts were recorded for this clonotype. The V call is TRBV20-1, the J call TRBJ2-3; 7 nucleotides align to TRBD2. With V trimmed by 3 bases and J by 2 bases, 8 bases remained unmatched. The V gene's germline CDR1 is DFQATT and CDR2 SNEGSKA (reference sequence). The CDR3 totals 15 residues. CDR3 region: CSASIPGGLTDTQYF. In nucleotides, the CDR3 is TGCAGTGCTAGCATCCCGGGAGGCCTCACAGATACGCAGTATTTT.